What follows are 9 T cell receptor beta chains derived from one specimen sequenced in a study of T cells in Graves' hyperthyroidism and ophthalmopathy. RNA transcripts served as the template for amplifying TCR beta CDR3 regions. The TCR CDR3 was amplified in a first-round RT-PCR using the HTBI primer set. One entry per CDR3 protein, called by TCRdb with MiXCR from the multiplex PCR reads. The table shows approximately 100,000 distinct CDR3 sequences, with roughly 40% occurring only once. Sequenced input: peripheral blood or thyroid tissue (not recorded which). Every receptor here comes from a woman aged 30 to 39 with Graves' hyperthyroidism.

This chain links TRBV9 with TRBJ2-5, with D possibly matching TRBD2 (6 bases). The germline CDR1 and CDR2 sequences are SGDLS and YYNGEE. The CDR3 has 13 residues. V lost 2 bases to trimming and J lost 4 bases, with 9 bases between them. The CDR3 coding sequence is TGTGCCAGCAGCGTTGGCGGGACAGAGACCCAGTACTTC. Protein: CASSVGGTETQYF.

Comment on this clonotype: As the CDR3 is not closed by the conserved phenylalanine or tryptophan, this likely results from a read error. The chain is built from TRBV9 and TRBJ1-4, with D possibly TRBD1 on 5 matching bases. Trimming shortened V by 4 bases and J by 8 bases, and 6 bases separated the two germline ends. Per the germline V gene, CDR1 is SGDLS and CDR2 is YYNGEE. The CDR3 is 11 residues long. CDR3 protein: CASSRGEKLFS. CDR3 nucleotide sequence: TGTGCCAGCAGCCGGGGGGAAAAACTGTTTTCT.

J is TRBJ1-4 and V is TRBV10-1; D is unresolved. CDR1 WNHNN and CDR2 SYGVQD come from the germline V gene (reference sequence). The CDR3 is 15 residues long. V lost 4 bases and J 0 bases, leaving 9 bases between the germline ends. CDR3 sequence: CASSGMDATNEKLFF. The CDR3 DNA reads TGCGCCAGCAGTGGGATGGACGCAACTAATGAAAAACTGTTTTTT.

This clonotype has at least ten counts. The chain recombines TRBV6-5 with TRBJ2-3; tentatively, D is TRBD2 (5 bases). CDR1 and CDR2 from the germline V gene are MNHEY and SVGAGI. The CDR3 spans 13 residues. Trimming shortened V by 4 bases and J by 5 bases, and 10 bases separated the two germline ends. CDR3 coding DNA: TGTGCCAGCAGTTTCCGCCGGGAAGATACGCAGTATTTT. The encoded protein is CASSFRREDTQYF.

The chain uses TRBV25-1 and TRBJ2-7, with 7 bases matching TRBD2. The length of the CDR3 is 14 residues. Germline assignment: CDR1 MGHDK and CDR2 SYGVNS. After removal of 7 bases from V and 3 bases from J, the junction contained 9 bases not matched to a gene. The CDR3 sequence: CASTSAGEIYEQYF. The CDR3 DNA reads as TGTGCCAGCACTAGCGCGGGAGAAATCTACGAGCAGTACTTC.

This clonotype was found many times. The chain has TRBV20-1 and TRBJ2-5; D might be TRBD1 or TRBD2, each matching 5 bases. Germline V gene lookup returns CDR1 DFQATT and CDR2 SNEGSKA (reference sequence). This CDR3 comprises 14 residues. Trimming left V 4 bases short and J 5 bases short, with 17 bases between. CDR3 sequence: CSATPGRRWETQYF. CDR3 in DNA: TGCAGTGCTACACCGGGACGAAGGTGGGAGACCCAGTACTTC.

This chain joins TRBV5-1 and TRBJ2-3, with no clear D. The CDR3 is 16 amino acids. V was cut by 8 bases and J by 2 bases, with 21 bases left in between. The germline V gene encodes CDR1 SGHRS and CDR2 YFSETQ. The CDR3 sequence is CASNFPGPKNTDTQYF. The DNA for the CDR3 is TGCGCCAGTAACTTCCCGGGTCCTAAAAACACAGATACGCAGTATTTT.

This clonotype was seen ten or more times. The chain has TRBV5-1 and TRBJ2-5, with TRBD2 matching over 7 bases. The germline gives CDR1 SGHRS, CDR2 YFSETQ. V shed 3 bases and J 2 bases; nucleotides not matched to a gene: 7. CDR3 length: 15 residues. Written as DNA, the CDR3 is TGCGCCAGCAGCTGGATGGGACTAACACAAGAGACCCAGTACTTC. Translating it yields CASSWMGLTQETQYF. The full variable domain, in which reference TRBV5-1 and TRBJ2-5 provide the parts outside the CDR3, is KAGVTQTPRYLIKTRGQQVTLSCSPISGHRSVSWYQQTPGQGLQFLFEYFSETQRNKGNFPGRFSGRQFSNSRSEMNVSTLELGDSALYLCASSWMGLTQETQYFGPGTRLLVL.

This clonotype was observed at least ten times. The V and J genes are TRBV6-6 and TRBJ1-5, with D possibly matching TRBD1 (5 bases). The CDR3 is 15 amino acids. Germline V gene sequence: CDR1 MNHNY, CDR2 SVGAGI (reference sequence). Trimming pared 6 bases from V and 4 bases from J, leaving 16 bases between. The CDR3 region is CASSLTGMKNQPQHF. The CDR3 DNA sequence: TGTGCCAGCAGCCTCACAGGAATGAAGAATCAGCCCCAGCATTTT.